The 27 T cell receptor beta chains given below trace back to one sample, sequenced in a study of T cells in Graves' hyperthyroidism and ophthalmopathy. Authors of the study amplified TCR beta CDR3 regions from RNA transcripts. The study used the HTBI primer set for a first-round RT-PCR of the TCR CDR3. TCRdb independently ran MiXCR on the multiplex PCR reads; one entry per CDR3 protein. The table has approximately 600,000 distinct CDR3 sequences, roughly 14% seen once. Sequenced material: blood. The source of these receptors is a middle-aged woman with Graves' ophthalmopathy.

The sample holds many counts of this clonotype. The chain combines TRBV19 with TRBJ1-6; TRBD1 matches 7 bases. The germline V gene encodes CDR1 LNHDA and CDR2 SQIVND (reference sequence). This CDR3 contains 13 residues. V was pared by 7 bases and J by 10 bases, with 7 bases of the junction left unmatched. CDR3 amino acids: CASNRQGSSPLHF. CDR3 DNA: TGTGCCAGTAATCGACAGGGAAGCTCACCCCTCCACTTT.

A note on this clonotype: A read error is likely, as this CDR3 ends without the conserved phenylalanine or tryptophan. The V call is TRBV18, the J call TRBJ2-7, with D maybe TRBD1 (6 bases). Per germline, CDR1 KGHSH and CDR2 LQKENI. The CDR3 has 15 amino acids. Trimming left V 1 base short and J 2 bases short, with 12 bases between. The CDR3 loop is CASSPRATGTYEQYL. The CDR3, as DNA: TGTGCCAGCTCACCACGCGCGACAGGAACCTACGAGCAGTACCTC.

This clonotype was seen ten or more times. The V gene is TRBV5-5, the J gene TRBJ2-7, with no clear D. V lost 2 bases and J lost 2, with 14 bases in between. Germline assignment: CDR1 SGHKS and CDR2 YYEKEE (reference sequence). CDR3 length: 15 amino acids. The DNA for the CDR3 is TGTGCCAGCAGCTTCGGGCCGCCCGCAGCCTACGAGCAGTACTTC. Amino acid sequence: CASSFGPPAAYEQYF.

As DNA, the CDR3 is TGTGCCAGCAGTGAATATGGGAGGGACGGCTACACCTTC. It encodes CASSEYGRDGYTF. The chain has TRBV25-1 and TRBJ1-2; the D gene is possibly TRBD1 (5 bases). Germline V gene sequence: CDR1 MGHDK, CDR2 SYGVNS. V was trimmed by 0 bases and J by 8 bases, leaving 10 bases between them. The CDR3 spans 13 residues.

This clonotype was counted ten times or more. The genes are TRBV28 and TRBJ1-2; 7 bases are a match to TRBD1. The CDR3 consists of 15 residues. After removal of 5 bases from V and 6 bases from J, the junction contained 12 bases not matched to a gene. CDR1 MDHEN and CDR2 SYDVKM come from the germline V gene. In DNA, the CDR3 is TGTGCCAGCAGTCCGACAGGGATAACAGCGGATGGCTACACCTTC. It specifies CASSPTGITADGYTF.

The rearrangement links TRBV15 to TRBJ2-5, with D maybe TRBD2 (6 bases). The germline V gene encodes CDR1 LNHNV and CDR2 YYDKDF (reference sequence). The V gene lost 5 bases and the J gene lost 2 bases, with 15 bases spanning the gap. This CDR3 region has 15 residues. DNA of the CDR3: TGTGCCACCAGCCGCGCCGGGAGACCTCAAGAGACCCAGTACTTC. This codes for CATSRAGRPQETQYF.

J is TRBJ2-7 and V is TRBV12-3 or TRBV12-4; D is perhaps TRBD2 (7 bases). This CDR3 region has 15 residues. Trimming pared 7 bases from V and 0 bases from J, leaving 16 bases between. The CDR3 sequence is CASTGGGGSSYEQYF. The CDR3 DNA follows: TGTGCCAGCACTGGAGGGGGGGGCAGCTCCTACGAGCAGTACTTC.

This clonotype was observed at least ten times. V gene TRBV14 combines with J gene TRBJ1-3; D is uncertain. The CDR3 extends over 16 amino acids. Germline CDR1 reads SGHDN; CDR2 reads FVKESK. Trimming left V 0 bases short and J 2 bases short, with 11 bases between. The CDR3 reads CASSQDWAGTGNTIYF. The CDR3 nucleotides are TGTGCCAGCAGCCAAGATTGGGCCGGCACTGGAAACACCATATATTTT.

The sample holds many counts of this clonotype. The chain uses TRBV7-2 and TRBJ1-2; maybe TRBD1 (6 bases). V gave up 1 base and J gave up 5 bases, with 14 bases separating them. CDR3 size: 15 residues. Germline V gives CDR1 SGHTA, CDR2 FQGNSA. CDR3 sequence: CASSLVYGGAYGYTF. In nucleotides, the CDR3 is TGTGCCAGCAGCTTAGTGTACGGGGGGGCTTATGGCTACACCTTC.

This clonotype was recorded many times. J is TRBJ2-7 and V is TRBV4-1, with D maybe TRBD2 (5 bases). The CDR3 sequence is 14 residues long. Deletions cut 1 base from V and 6 bases from J, with 13 bases between. Per germline, CDR1 MGHRA and CDR2 YSYEKL. CDR3 coding DNA: TGCGCCAGCAGCCAAGGCCTAAGAGGGCCCGAGCAGTACTTC. The encoded protein is CASSQGLRGPEQYF.

The rearrangement uses TRBV18 and TRBJ2-6; the D call may be TRBD1 or TRBD2 (5 bases each). Trimming took 4 bases from V and 2 from J, leaving 9 bases between them. The CDR3 totals 15 residues. Per the germline V gene, CDR1 is KGHSH and CDR2 is LQKENI. As DNA, the CDR3 is TGTGCCAGCTCACGGCAGGGACCTGGGGCCAACGTCCTGACTTTC. It encodes CASSRQGPGANVLTF. Full variable domain (remainder filled in from reference TRBV18 and TRBJ2-6): NAGVMQNPRHLVRRRGQEARLRCSPMKGHSHVYWYRQLPEEGLKFMVYLQKENIIDESGMPKERFSAEFPKEGPSILRIQQVVRGDSAAYFCASSRQGPGANVLTFGAGSRLTVL.

This clonotype occurred many times. The chain joins TRBV28 to TRBJ2-7; perhaps D is TRBD1 or TRBD2 (5 bases each). Trimming removed 5 bases at V and 5 bases at J, with 19 bases between. Germline loops: CDR1 MDHEN, CDR2 SYDVKM. The CDR3 is 15 amino acids. Written as DNA, the CDR3 is TGTGCCAGCAGTGGGCTTGGGGGTGTTTCCCACGAGCAGTACTTC. Translation: CASSGLGGVSHEQYF.

Details on this clonotype: One junction end does not reproduce the germline sequence, and a read error may be involved. Here the CDR3 DNA reads TGTGCCTGCAGTGAACTTCTAGCGGGGGCCAATGAGCAGTTCTTC. Encoded protein: CACSELLAGANEQFF. The chain links TRBV6-1 to TRBJ2-1, with 10 bases that match TRBD2. The germline gives CDR1 MNHNS, CDR2 SASEGT. The CDR3 sequence is 15 residues long.

This clonotype was picked up many times. The chain has TRBV10-3 and TRBJ1-2; tentatively, D is TRBD1 (5 bases). Germline CDR1 and CDR2: ENHRY and SYGVKD. The CDR3 extends over 15 amino acids. V was clipped by 0 bases and J by 6 bases, with 14 bases between them. The CDR3 sequence is CAISESTRAWDGYTF. The CDR3 bases are TGTGCCATCAGTGAGTCAACCAGGGCATGGGATGGCTACACCTTC.

The V gene is TRBV7-2, the J gene TRBJ2-7, with 8 bases identical to TRBD2. V lost 3 bases, J lost 7 bases, and 11 bases stayed unmatched. This CDR3 has 15 amino acids. Germline loops: CDR1 SGHTA, CDR2 FQGNSA. CDR3 residues: CASSFGGLARGEQYF. The CDR3 DNA follows: TGTGCCAGCAGCTTCGGAGGACTAGCCCGAGGGGAGCAGTACTTC. The entire variable domain, with the rest obtained from reference TRBV7-2 and TRBJ2-7, is as follows: GAGVSQSPSNKVTEKGKDVELRCDPISGHTALYWYRQSLGQGLEFLIYFQGNSAPDKSGLPSDRFSAERTGGSVSTLTIQRTQQEDSAVYLCASSFGGLARGEQYFGPGTRLTVT.

At least ten counts were recorded for this clonotype. The chain employs TRBV6-1 and TRBJ1-1, with D uncertain. Germline V CDR1 and CDR2: MNHNS, SASEGT. The CDR3 runs to 12 residues. Deletions cut 5 bases from V and 6 bases from J, with 10 bases between. The CDR3 bases are TGTGCCAGCAGTCGCGGACTGTCTGAAGCTTTCTTT. The encoded protein is CASSRGLSEAFF.

The rearrangement uses TRBV20-1 and TRBJ2-7, with 9 bases that match TRBD1. J was trimmed by 6 bases and V by 3 bases; bases with no gene match: 6. This CDR3 has 13 amino acids. CDR1 and CDR2 from the germline V gene are DFQATT and SNEGSKA (reference sequence). This CDR3 is CSASAGQGGEQYF. CDR3 nucleotides: TGCAGTGCTAGTGCGGGACAGGGAGGCGAGCAGTACTTC.

V usage is TRBV30 and J usage is TRBJ1-2; unclear D gene. The CDR3 spans 13 residues. With 0 bases removed from V and 4 bases from J, the gap between germline ends came to 9 bases. Germline loops: CDR1 GTSNPN, CDR2 SVGIG (reference sequence). The CDR3 spells CAWSVDGSYGYTF. Written as DNA, the CDR3 is TGTGCCTGGAGTGTGGACGGCAGCTATGGCTACACCTTC. The variable domain in full, with the rest retrieved from reference TRBV30 and TRBJ1-2, is SQTIHQWPATLVQPVGSPLSLECTVEGTSNPNLYWYRQAAGRGLQLLFYSVGIGQISSEVPQNLSASRPQDRQFILSSKKLLLSDSGFYLCAWSVDGSYGYTFGSGTRLTVV.

This clonotype came up many times. The gene calls are TRBV6-5 and TRBJ2-2; TRBD1 might be the D (6 bases). Trimming pared 6 bases from V and 6 bases from J, leaving 11 bases between. This CDR3 is built from 13 residues. Per the germline V gene, CDR1 is MNHEY and CDR2 is SVGAGI. The CDR3 loop reads CASRAGESGELFF. In DNA form, the CDR3 reads TGTGCCAGCAGGGCAGGGGAGTCCGGGGAGCTGTTTTTT.

This clonotype appeared many times. The rearrangement joins TRBV6-2 or TRBV6-3 to TRBJ1-5; 7 bases line up with TRBD1. Per the germline V gene, CDR1 is MNHEY and CDR2 is SVGEGT. The V gene end was trimmed by 6 bases and the J gene end by 3 bases; junction bases not matched to a gene: 5. This CDR3 is built from 14 residues. This CDR3 is CASSTGTVNQPQHF. CDR3 DNA sequence: TGTGCCAGCAGCACCGGGACAGTCAATCAGCCCCAGCATTTT.

This clonotype appeared many times. V and J are TRBV29-1 and TRBJ2-3, with D possibly being TRBD1 (6 bases). The CDR3 consists of 13 residues. The germline V gene encodes CDR1 SQVTM and CDR2 ANQGSEA. Trimming stripped 4 bases from V and 2 bases from J, with 10 bases between. The CDR3, as DNA: TGCAGCGTTGGAACAGGGCACACAGATACGCAGTATTTT. Translated: CSVGTGHTDTQYF.

There are many counts of this clonotype. V usage is TRBV11-1 and J usage is TRBJ1-4; D is possibly TRBD1 (6 bases). Trimming cost V 1 base and J 7 bases, with 13 bases left between them. The CDR3 covers 15 residues. Germline CDR1 and CDR2: SGHAT and FQDESV (reference sequence). In nucleotides, the CDR3 is TGTGCCAGCAGCTTAGGGACAGCTGGGATTGAAAAACTGTTTTTT. This gives the protein CASSLGTAGIEKLFF.

A few counts support this clonotype. The V call is TRBV29-1, the J call TRBJ2-7; no reliable D call. CDR3 length: 15 amino acids. V was clipped by 1 base and J by 3 bases, with 16 bases between them. Looked up from germline, CDR1 is SQVTM and CDR2 is ANQGSEA. The CDR3 is CSVEAPLGSLYEQYF. The CDR3 bases are TGCAGCGTTGAAGCCCCCCTAGGGTCCCTCTACGAGCAGTACTTC.

This clonotype was detected many times. The chain is built from TRBV28 and TRBJ2-7; D is undetermined. The CDR3 loop spans 14 amino acids. Germline CDR1 reads MDHEN; CDR2 reads SYDVKM. Trimming stripped 6 bases from V and 5 bases from J, with 17 bases between. The CDR3 here is CASRATWDPHEQYF. The CDR3 DNA reads TGTGCCAGCAGGGCCACGTGGGATCCCCACGAGCAGTACTTC.

This clonotype was counted many times. V usage is TRBV10-3 and J usage is TRBJ1-1; possible D gene TRBD1, 6 bases. This CDR3 is built from 14 residues. Germline-derived CDR1 and CDR2 are ENHRY and SYGVKD. Trimming removed 2 bases at V and 11 bases at J, with 18 bases between. The CDR3 coding sequence is TGTGCCATCAGTGAGGATATACAGGGAGATAAGGCTTTCTTT. Translated: CAISEDIQGDKAFF.

In this sample, this clonotype turned up many times. The chain employs TRBV29-1 and TRBJ2-5; 10 bases are shared with TRBD1. Germline CDR1 reads SQVTM; CDR2 reads ANQGSEA. V was clipped by 6 bases and J by 1 base; unmatched bases: 5. The CDR3 length is 14 residues. CDR3 sequence: CSVPGTGAQETQYF. Written as DNA, the CDR3 is TGCAGCGTACCCGGGACAGGGGCCCAAGAGACCCAGTACTTC.

This clonotype was recorded many times. CDR3 nucleotide sequence: TGTGCCAGCAGCCAAGAAGCGGAGTCCTACGAGCAGTACTTC. This codes for CASSQEAESYEQYF. The chain uses TRBV4-2 and TRBJ2-7; D perhaps matches TRBD2 (5 bases). The CDR3 sequence is 14 residues long. Trimming removed 0 bases from V and 1 base from J, with 7 bases in between. Germline CDR1 is LGHNA and CDR2 is YNFKEQ.